This section outlines one TCR beta chain sequence together with its context. These data belong to a study of blood T cell repertoires in COVID-19. Profiling relied on immunoSEQ multiplex PCR, and the TCRdb table lists in-frame clones only, not all of them. The sample lists fewer than 250,000 clones, roughly 90% occurring once. Germline lookup yields CDR1 LNHDA and CDR2 SQIVND (reference sequence). The V segment lost 7 bases and the J segment 1 base; nucleotides outside the gene matches: 5. The CDR3 covers 15 residues. The TCR comes from a woman aged 40 to 50 who had recovered from COVID-19. Material for sequencing was peripheral blood. The V call is TRBV19, the J call TRBJ2-3, with 10 bases identical to TRBD2. The CDR3 DNA is TGTGCCAGTACTAAGCTAGCGGGAGGCACAGATACGCAGTATTTT. Its translation is CASTKLAGGTDTQYF.